The clone carrying this T cell receptor beta chain has more than one count but fewer than ten. Its cognate antigen is unknown. Measured with immunoSEQ multiplex PCR; TCRdb has only the in-frame clones, and not every one. Here the sample spans roughly 24,000 clones, more than 65% being singletons. The source of the sample is a study of T cells in localized non-small cell lung cancer. Study conclusions and caveats: Appearance in adjacent lung was seen for a median about 60 of the top 100 tumor clones.

With 1 base clipped from V and 2 bases from J, the junction kept 4 bases outside the gene matches. Germline lookup yields CDR1 SGHNT and CDR2 YENEEA. The CDR3 length is 16 residues. The chain recombines TRBV11-3 with TRBJ2-3, with 9 bases lining up with TRBD1. The starting material was peripheral blood, obtained before any cancer treatment. The receptor comes from a man aged 40 to 69 with stage III squamous cell lung carcinoma. The CDR3 nucleotides are TGTGCCAGCAGCTTAGGGACAGGGGACCTCACAGATACGCAGTATTTT. Translated, it gives CASSLGTGDLTDTQYF.